The clone carrying this T cell receptor beta chain was counted only a few times. J gave up 8 bases and V 4 bases, and 11 bases lay outside the gene matches. The CDR3 runs to 15 residues. The V gene's germline CDR1 is LNHDA and CDR2 SQIVND (reference sequence). Cohort 3 donors counted as recovered after two negative PCRs, clearance, or resolved symptoms. This entry belongs to a study of blood T cell repertoires in COVID-19. The wider study: Whether acute or convalescent, the COVID-19 samples came from the United States, Italy and Spain. Sources were T cells, B-cell-depleted T cells, or PBMCs; the material itself was cDNA or gDNA.

Original analysis: Reference gene primer amplification gave estimated nucleated cell counts. Data came from immunoSEQ multiplex PCR; TCRdb stores just in-frame clones and leaves some out. From that table come the V and J calls and clone size; the DNA was used to work out D and trimming. This sample yields some 250,000 clones, of which about 80% are seen a single time; 15% belongs to the top ten. The sample consisted of PBMCs or T cells enriched from blood (not recorded which). The receptor's source is a man in his forties who had recovered from COVID-19. The V and J genes are TRBV19 and TRBJ2-1, with 7 bases that match TRBD1. The CDR3 DNA reads as TGTGCCAGTAGTACTCCGGGCCCCACAGGGGATGAGCAGTTCTTC. Protein product: CASSTPGPTGDEQFF.